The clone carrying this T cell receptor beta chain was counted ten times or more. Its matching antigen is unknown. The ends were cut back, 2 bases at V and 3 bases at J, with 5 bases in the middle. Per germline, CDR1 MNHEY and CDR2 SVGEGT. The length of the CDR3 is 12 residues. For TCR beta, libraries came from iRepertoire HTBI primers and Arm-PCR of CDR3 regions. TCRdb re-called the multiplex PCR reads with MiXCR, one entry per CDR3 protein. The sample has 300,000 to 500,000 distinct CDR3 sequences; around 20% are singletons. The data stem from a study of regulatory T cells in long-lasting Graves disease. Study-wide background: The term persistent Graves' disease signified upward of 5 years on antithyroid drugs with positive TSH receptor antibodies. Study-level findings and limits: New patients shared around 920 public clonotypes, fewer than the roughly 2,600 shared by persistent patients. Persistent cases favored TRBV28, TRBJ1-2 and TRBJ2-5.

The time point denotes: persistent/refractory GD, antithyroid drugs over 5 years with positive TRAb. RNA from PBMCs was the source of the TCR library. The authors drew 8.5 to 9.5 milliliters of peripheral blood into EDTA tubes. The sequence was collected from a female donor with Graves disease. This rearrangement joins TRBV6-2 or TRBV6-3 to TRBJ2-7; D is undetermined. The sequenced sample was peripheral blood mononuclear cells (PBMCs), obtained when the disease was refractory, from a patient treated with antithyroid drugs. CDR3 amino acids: CASSYRDYEQYF. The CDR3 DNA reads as TGTGCCAGCAGTTACAGAGACTACGAGCAGTACTTC.